This T cell receptor beta chain was recorded in a study of T-cell memory formation after mild COVID-19. In this sample, this clonotype turned up a few times. In germline, CDR1 is SGHDT, CDR2 YYEEEE. After removal of 2 bases from V and 0 bases from J, the junction contained 4 bases not matched to a gene. This CDR3 is built from 15 residues. One entry per CDR3 protein results from TCRdb running MiXCR on the 5' RACE reads. The sample carries 300,000 or so distinct CDR3 sequences, around 15% recorded once. This sequence joins TRBV5-6 and TRBJ2-5; 7 nucleotides agree with TRBD1. The source is a man aged 18 to 35 who had mild COVID-19 (a few samples of this study predate the infection). Cell type and time point are not known. The sample taken for sequencing was PBMCs or a T cell subset sorted from them (not recorded which). The CDR3, as DNA: TGTGCCAGCAGCTTCTGGACAGGACACCAAGAGACCCAGTACTTC. This translates into CASSFWTGHQETQYF. The complete variable domain, with remaining parts taken from reference TRBV5-6 and TRBJ2-5, reads DAGVTQSPTHLIKTRGQQVTLRCSPKSGHDTVSWYQQALGQGPQFIFQYYEEEERQRGNFPDRFSGHQFPNYSSELNVNALLLGDSALYLCASSFWTGHQETQYFGPGTRLLVL.